The clone carrying this T cell receptor beta chain was recorded a few times. The CDR3 regions of TCR beta were amplified from RNA transcripts. The primer set for the first-round RT-PCR of the TCR CDR3 was HTBI. TCRdb recomputed calls from the multiplex PCR reads with MiXCR, one row per CDR3 protein. The sample records 460,000 or so distinct CDR3 sequences, about 15% being singletons. The data belong to a study of T cells in Graves' hyperthyroidism and ophthalmopathy. Diagnosis of hyperthyroidism was new in patients aged 18 to 65, and its duration was under 2 months. Pregnant or lactating patients were excluded, as were those with uncontrolled infection or other autoimmune disease. Diagnoses used clinical symptoms, serum thyroxine and TRAb, thyroid ultrasound and orbital computed tomography. Extraction of PBMCs used 8 to 10 ml of fresh peripheral blood. This receptor was identified in a woman aged 18-29 years with Graves' hyperthyroidism. The sample consisted of blood.

The CDR3 sequence is CATQESSSPLHF. In nucleotides, the CDR3 is TGTGCCACCCAAGAGAGTTCTTCACCCCTCCACTTT. The V and J genes are TRBV12-3 or TRBV12-4 and TRBJ1-6; the D is unclear. This CDR3 spans 12 amino acids. Trimming removed 10 bases from V and 9 bases from J, with 13 bases in between.